This T cell receptor beta chain was documented in a study of beta chain features in type 1 diabetes. Study findings and constraints: Among all four CD4+ subsets, Type 1 diabetes patients had TCRB CDR3s that were moderately but significantly shorter.

About this clone: Its antigen is not identified. This same CDR3 is encoded by further DNA sequences in the sample.

Isolated RNA was reverse transcribed in full, so expressed TCRB transcripts were sequenced. The protocol was immunoSEQ multiplex PCR, while the TCRdb copy is restricted to in-frame clones and leaves out a portion. The sample lists some 900,000 clones; roughly a sixth were seen once. V lost 0 bases and J lost 2, with 8 bases in between. Germline CDR1 reads SGDLS; CDR2 reads YYNGEE. The CDR3 has 15 residues. V usage is TRBV9 and J usage is TRBJ2-2; maybe TRBD2 (5 bases). The sample consisted of naive CD4+ T cells from blood. The receptor's source is a woman aged 18-35 years in good health. The CDR3 spells CASSVAGINTGELFF. The CDR3 nucleotides are TGTGCCAGCAGCGTAGCCGGGATAAACACCGGGGAGCTGTTTTTT. The full variable domain, completed using reference TRBV9 and TRBJ2-2, is DSGVTQTPKHLITATGQRVTLRCSPRSGDLSVYWYQQSLDQGLQFLIQYYNGEERAKGNILERFSAQQFPDLHSELNLSSLELGDSALYFCASSVAGINTGELFFGEGSRLTVL.